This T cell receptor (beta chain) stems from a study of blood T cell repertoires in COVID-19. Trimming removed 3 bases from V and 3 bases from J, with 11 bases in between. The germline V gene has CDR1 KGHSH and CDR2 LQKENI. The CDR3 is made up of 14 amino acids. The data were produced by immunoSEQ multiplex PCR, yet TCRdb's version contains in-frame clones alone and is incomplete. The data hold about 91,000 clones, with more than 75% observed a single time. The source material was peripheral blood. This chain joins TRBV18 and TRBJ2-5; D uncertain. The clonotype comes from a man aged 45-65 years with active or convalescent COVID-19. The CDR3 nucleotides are TGTGCCAGCTCACCCCGACACGTTAAAGAGACCCAGTACTTC. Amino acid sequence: CASSPRHVKETQYF. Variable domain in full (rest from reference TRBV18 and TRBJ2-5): NAGVMQNPRHLVRRRGQEARLRCSPMKGHSHVYWYRQLPEEGLKFMVYLQKENIIDESGMPKERFSAEFPKEGPSILRIQQVVRGDSAAYFCASSPRHVKETQYFGPGTRLLVL.